The 18 T cell receptor beta chains presented below share a single source sample, sequenced in a study of T cells in Graves' hyperthyroidism and ophthalmopathy. Amplified regions were TCR beta CDR3 sequences from RNA transcripts. With the HTBI primer set, the TCR CDR3 went through a first round of RT-PCR. TCRdb re-called the multiplex PCR reads through MiXCR, storing one row per CDR3 protein. The sample consists of 500,000 to 650,000 distinct CDR3 sequences, more than 12% of them appearing once. The source material was blood. All receptors come from a woman aged 45-65 years with Graves' ophthalmopathy.

Details on this clonotype: A much larger clone sits a single nucleotide away, making a read error possible. V gene TRBV20-1 combines with J gene TRBJ2-2, with a weak D call TRBD2 (6 bases). The CDR3 runs 17 residues. Germline V gene data show CDR1 as DFQATT and CDR2 as SNEGSKA (reference sequence). The CDR3 bases are TGCAGTGCTAGAGATTCCGAAACTAGCCCGAACACCGGGGAGCTGGTTTTT. It translates to CSARDSETSPNTGELVF.

V is TRBV6-2 or TRBV6-3 and J is TRBJ1-6, with 9 positions matching TRBD1. The CDR3 contains 14 residues. The V segment lost 7 bases and the J segment 8 bases; nucleotides outside the gene matches: 6. Germline V gives CDR1 MNHEY, CDR2 SVGEGT. CDR3 in DNA: TGTGCCAGCACCAGACAGGGGGAGTATTCACCCCTCCACTTT. This translates into CASTRQGEYSPLHF.

Many counts were recorded for this clonotype. V and J are TRBV28 and TRBJ2-1, with D possibly called TRBD1 or TRBD2 (5 bases each). Germline CDR1 reads MDHEN; CDR2 reads SYDVKM. Trimming cost V 2 bases and J 2 bases, with 19 bases left between them. There are 18 residues in the CDR3. The CDR3: CASSLRGSDDDAYNEQFF. The CDR3 DNA sequence: TGTGCCAGCAGTTTACGGGGCTCCGACGATGATGCCTACAATGAGCAGTTCTTC.

This chain connects TRBV7-9 to TRBJ2-3; 8 nucleotides match TRBD1. The V segment lost 3 bases and the J segment 4 bases; nucleotides outside the gene matches: 6. The germline CDR1 and CDR2 sequences are SEHNR and FQNEAQ (reference sequence). The CDR3 spans 15 residues. For the CDR3, the DNA is TGTGCCAGCAGCTTGGTCGGACAGGGTGCAGATACGCAGTATTTT. This gives the protein CASSLVGQGADTQYF.

This clonotype was detected ten times or more. The chain carries TRBV7-8 and TRBJ2-7; a possible D gene is TRBD1 (5 bases). The CDR3 sequence is 11 residues long. The V gene's germline CDR1 is SGHVS and CDR2 FQNEAQ. Deletions cut 4 bases from V and 6 bases from J, with 7 bases between. CDR3 sequence (DNA): TGTGCCAGCAGCTCAGGGCGCGAGCAGTACTTC. It encodes CASSSGREQYF.

This clonotype was seen repeatedly, ten times or more. The chain is built from TRBV24-1 and TRBJ2-2; 10 bases are a match to TRBD2. There are 19 residues in the CDR3. The germline V gene has CDR1 KGHDR and CDR2 SFDVKD. With 4 bases clipped from V and 0 bases from J, the junction kept 10 bases outside the gene matches. CDR3 sequence (DNA): TGTGCCACCAGTGACCCACAAAGGCTAGCGGGAGCGAACACCGGGGAGCTGTTTTTT. Protein: CATSDPQRLAGANTGELFF.

This clonotype was counted between two and nine times. The V and J genes are TRBV28 and TRBJ1-6, with D perhaps TRBD1 (5 bases). Germline-derived CDR1 and CDR2 are MDHEN and SYDVKM. V was pared by 5 bases and J by 10 bases, with 15 bases between. The CDR3 runs 14 residues. The CDR3 is CASSPQGVGSPLHF. In DNA form, the CDR3 reads TGTGCCAGCAGTCCTCAAGGGGTAGGGTCACCCCTCCACTTT.

This clonotype was counted many times. The gene calls are TRBV5-1 and TRBJ2-7; D is unresolved. The CDR3 sequence is 15 residues long. V was pared by 2 bases and J by 0 bases, with 12 bases between. Germline CDR1 is SGHRS and CDR2 is YFSETQ. The CDR3 DNA sequence: TGCGCCAGCAGCTTAACGGAGAGCATCTCCTACGAGCAGTACTTC. This sequence encodes CASSLTESISYEQYF.

This clonotype has only a few counts. The V and J genes are TRBV5-5 and TRBJ2-7, with a weak D call TRBD2 (6 bases). The V and J ends lost 4 bases and 4 bases respectively, with 12 bases between them. CDR3 length equals 13 residues. Germline values: CDR1 SGHKS, CDR2 YYEKEE (reference sequence). The CDR3, as DNA: TGTGCCAGCAGCCGGGACGGGAGATACGAGCAGTACTTC. Translating it yields CASSRDGRYEQYF.

For this clonotype: A much bigger clone sits one base away, suggesting this may be a read error. The chain is built from TRBV19 and TRBJ2-1; 15 bases agree with TRBD2. Germline lookup yields CDR1 LNHDA and CDR2 SQIVND (reference sequence). The ends lost 8 bases at V and 5 bases at J; junction bases unmatched: 16. The CDR3 runs to 19 residues. The CDR3 sequence is CASGTGTGGLAGGHNEQFF. In DNA, the CDR3 is TGTGCCAGTGGCACCGGGACAGGGGGACTAGCGGGAGGACACAATGAGCAGTTCTTC.

This chain connects TRBV9 to TRBJ1-4; 9 bases are shared with TRBD1. The CDR3 extends over 16 amino acids. Germline V gives CDR1 SGDLS, CDR2 YYNGEE. Trimming removed 3 bases from V and 8 bases from J; junction bases left unmatched: 11. The CDR3 DNA sequence: TGTGCCAGCAGCGCCGGGACAGGGATGTACGACGAAAAACTGTTTTTT. The encoded protein is CASSAGTGMYDEKLFF.

There are many counts of this clonotype. V usage is TRBV6-5 and J usage is TRBJ2-7, with D possibly being TRBD1 or TRBD2 (6 bases each). Per germline, CDR1 MNHEY and CDR2 SVGAGI. V shed 5 bases and J shed 5 bases, with 22 bases lying between them. The CDR3 sequence is 16 residues long. In DNA form, the CDR3 reads TGTGCCAGCAGTAGAGGGGGGAAAACAGGGCTTGACGAGCAGTACTTC. It translates to CASSRGGKTGLDEQYF.

This clonotype occurred many times. V usage is TRBV24-1 and J usage is TRBJ2-7, with TRBD1 matching over 8 bases. CDR1 and CDR2 (germline): KGHDR, SFDVKD. The CDR3 length is 15 residues. Unmatched junction bases numbered 2, after V lost 0 bases and J lost 2 bases. The CDR3 nucleotides are TGTGCCACCAGTGATTTGCCAGGGGGCACCTACGAGCAGTACTTC. Its protein product is CATSDLPGGTYEQYF.

Ten or more counts support this clonotype. This sequence joins TRBV5-5 and TRBJ1-1, with D tentatively TRBD1 (5 bases). The ends were cut back, 4 bases at V and 4 bases at J, with 11 bases in the middle. CDR1 is SGHKS and CDR2 is YYEKEE in the germline V gene (reference sequence). The CDR3 runs to 13 residues. This chain's CDR3 is CASSGARGTEAFF. Written as DNA, the CDR3 is TGTGCCAGCAGCGGGGCTCGGGGCACTGAAGCTTTCTTT.

On this clonotype itself: One end of the junction varies from germline; a read error may be responsible. The CDR3 spells CASSPRSGGRSSYNERFF. CDR3 in DNA: TGTGCCAGCAGCCCCCGTTCCGGTGGGAGGAGCTCCTACAATGAGCGGTTCTTC. The chain carries TRBV9 and TRBJ2-1; D is perhaps TRBD2 (6 bases). Germline V gives CDR1 SGDLS, CDR2 YYNGEE. The CDR3 consists of 18 residues. The full variable domain, with the rest looked up from reference TRBV9 and TRBJ2-1, is DSGVTQTPKHLITATGQRVTLRCSPRSGDLSVYWYQQSLDQGLQFLIQYYNGEERAKGNILERFSAQQFPDLHSELNLSSLELGDSALYFCASSPRSGGRSSYNERFFGPGTRLTVL.

In this sample, this clonotype turned up many times. V gene TRBV27 combines with J gene TRBJ2-6, with 12 nucleotides matching TRBD2. CDR3 length: 18 residues. Looked up from germline, CDR1 is MNHEY and CDR2 is SMNVEV (reference sequence). V gave up 6 bases and J gave up 4 bases; unmatched junction bases: 10. The CDR3 here is CASSHPSGRALGANVLTF. DNA of the CDR3: TGTGCCAGCAGCCATCCTAGCGGGAGGGCCTTAGGGGCCAACGTCCTGACTTTC.

Only a few counts were recorded for this clonotype. The J gene is TRBJ2-4, the V gene TRBV4-3; D call uncertain. There are 15 residues in the CDR3. The germline V and J ends were trimmed by 2 bases and 3 bases, with 11 bases remaining between them. Germline CDR1 and CDR2: LGHNA and YSLEER. The CDR3 DNA sequence: TGCGCCAGCAGCCAAACCGTTTTTCGCAAAAACATTCAGTACTTC. This codes for CASSQTVFRKNIQYF.

At least ten counts were recorded for this clonotype. The chain employs TRBV18 and TRBJ1-1; no clear D. The V gene lost 3 bases and the J gene lost 3 bases, with 14 bases spanning the gap. Germline CDR1 is KGHSH and CDR2 is LQKENI. The CDR3 covers 15 residues. The CDR3, as DNA: TGTGCCAGCTCACCGGGGAGGGTAGCGGACACTGAAGCTTTCTTT. Amino acids: CASSPGRVADTEAFF. The full variable domain, completed using reference TRBV18 and TRBJ1-1, is NAGVMQNPRHLVRRRGQEARLRCSPMKGHSHVYWYRQLPEEGLKFMVYLQKENIIDESGMPKERFSAEFPKEGPSILRIQQVVRGDSAAYFCASSPGRVADTEAFFGQGTRLTVV.